This T cell receptor (beta chain) was sequenced during a study of cytomegalovirus exposure and HLA in healthy donors. Only in-frame clones appear in the TCRdb table, and some are missing; sequencing was by immunoSEQ multiplex PCR. The repertoire holds roughly 150,000 clones, with more than 75% as singletons. V trimming: 1 base; J trimming: 5 bases; junction bases outside the gene matches: 8. Germline CDR1 and CDR2: SGHVS and FQNEAQ. The CDR3 is 17 residues long. The clonotype comes from a young man in good health and CMV-seronegative. Sequenced: PBMCs. The chain uses TRBV7-8 and TRBJ2-5; 12 bases are shared with TRBD2. Written as DNA, the CDR3 is TGTGCCAGCAGCTTAGAAGGGCTAGCGGGGGGGCAGGAGACCCAGTACTTC. It specifies CASSLEGLAGGQETQYF.